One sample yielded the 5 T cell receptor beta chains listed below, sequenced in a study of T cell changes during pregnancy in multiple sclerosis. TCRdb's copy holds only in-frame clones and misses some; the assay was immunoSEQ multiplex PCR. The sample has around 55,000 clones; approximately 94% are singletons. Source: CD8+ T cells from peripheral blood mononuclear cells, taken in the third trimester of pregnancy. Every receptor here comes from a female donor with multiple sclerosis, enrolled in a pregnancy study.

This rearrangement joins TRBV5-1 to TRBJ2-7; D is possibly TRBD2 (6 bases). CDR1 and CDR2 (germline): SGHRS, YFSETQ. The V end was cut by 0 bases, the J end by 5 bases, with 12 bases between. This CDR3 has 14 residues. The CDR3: CASSLVGGIDEQYF. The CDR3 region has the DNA TGCGCCAGCAGCTTGGTTGGCGGGATCGACGAGCAGTACTTC.

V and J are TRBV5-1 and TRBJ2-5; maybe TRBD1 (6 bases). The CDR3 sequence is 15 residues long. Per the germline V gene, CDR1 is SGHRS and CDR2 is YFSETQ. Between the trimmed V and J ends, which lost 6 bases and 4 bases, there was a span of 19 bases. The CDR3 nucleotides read TGCGCCAGCATGATCAGGGGTTTTTACGGAGAGACCCAGTACTTC. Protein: CASMIRGFYGETQYF. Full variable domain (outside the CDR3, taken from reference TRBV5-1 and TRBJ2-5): KAGVTQTPRYLIKTRGQQVTLSCSPISGHRSVSWYQQTPGQGLQFLFEYFSETQRNKGNFPGRFSGRQFSNSRSEMNVSTLELGDSALYLCASMIRGFYGETQYFGPGTRLLVL.

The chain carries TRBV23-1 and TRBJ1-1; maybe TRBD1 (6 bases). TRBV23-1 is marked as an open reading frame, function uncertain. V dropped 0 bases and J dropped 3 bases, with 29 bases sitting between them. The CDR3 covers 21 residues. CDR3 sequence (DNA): TGCGCCAGCAGTCAATCAAGGGAGCACGGGGGGGGCTTCGCGATCCACACTGAAGCTTTCTTT. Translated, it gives CASSQSREHGGGFAIHTEAFF.

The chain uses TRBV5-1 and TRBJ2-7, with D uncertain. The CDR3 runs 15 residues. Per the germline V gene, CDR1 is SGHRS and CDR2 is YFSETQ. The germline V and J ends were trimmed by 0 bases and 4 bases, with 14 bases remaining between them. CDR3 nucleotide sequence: TGCGCCAGCAGCTTGGGACTGGCCGATACTTACGAGCAGTACTTC. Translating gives CASSLGLADTYEQYF.

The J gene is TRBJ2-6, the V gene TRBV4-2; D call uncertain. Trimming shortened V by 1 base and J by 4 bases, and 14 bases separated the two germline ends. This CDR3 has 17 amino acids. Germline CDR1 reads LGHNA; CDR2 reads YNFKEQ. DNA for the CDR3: TGTGCCAGCAGCCAAGGTGGGTCGGAGTCAGGGGCCAACGTCCTGACTTTC. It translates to CASSQGGSESGANVLTF.